This TCR beta chain was documented in a study of cytomegalovirus exposure and HLA in healthy donors. Overall study results and limits: Some TCR beta chains (164 of them) were listed as cytomegalovirus-associated.

Those who donated were healthy bone marrow donors. The J segment lost 6 bases and the V segment lost 8 bases, leaving 7 bases of the junction unmatched. The length of the CDR3 is 14 residues. Germline V gene data show CDR1 as LNHDA and CDR2 as SQIVND (reference sequence). Turning to this clone: Its antigen is currently unknown.

Primers included in the PCR were 60 Vbeta and 13 Jbeta primers. Measured with immunoSEQ multiplex PCR; TCRdb has only the in-frame clones, and not every one. The sample carries 110,000 to 150,000 clones, less than 10% recorded once. This TCR was sampled from a man aged 45-65 years in good health and CMV-seronegative. Sequencing was performed on PBMCs. The V gene is TRBV19, the J gene TRBJ1-5; 10 nucleotides align to TRBD1. CDR3 region: CASFPGQGSQPQHF. The CDR3 coding sequence is TGTGCCAGTTTTCCGGGACAGGGGAGTCAGCCCCAGCATTTT.